This T cell receptor beta chain was retrieved from a study of memory CD4+ T cells and cytomegalovirus serostatus. Study in general: This sample comes from healthy Belgian adults, eight or nine CMV seropositive, approximately 25 seronegative. Regarding the study as a whole: Median bootstrapped AUC for CMV status was approximately 0.96 originally, around 0.91 US-trained. Each of 67 CMV-associated TCRbeta sequences occurred in one to five individuals.

This CDR3 contains 16 residues. Germline V gene lookup returns CDR1 SGHVS and CDR2 FQNEAQ. Trimming removed 0 bases from V and 2 bases from J; junction bases left unmatched: 4. The sort gate was single viable CD3+CD4+CD8-CD45RO+ cells for memory CD4+ T cells. Repertoires were generated with immunoSEQ multiplex PCR, while TCRdb's copy carries only in-frame clones and drops some. The table has about 50,000 clones, 75% to 85% seen once; the top ten hold around 0.67%. About this clone: Its specificity is not known.

The rearrangement uses TRBV7-8 and TRBJ2-7; the match to TRBD1 covers 10 bases. The sequence derives from an adult in good health and CMV-seronegative. Sequenced input: memory CD4+ T cells from blood. CDR3 amino acids: CASSLAMGQGTYEQYF. The DNA for the CDR3 is TGTGCCAGCAGCTTAGCGATGGGACAGGGGACCTACGAGCAGTACTTC.